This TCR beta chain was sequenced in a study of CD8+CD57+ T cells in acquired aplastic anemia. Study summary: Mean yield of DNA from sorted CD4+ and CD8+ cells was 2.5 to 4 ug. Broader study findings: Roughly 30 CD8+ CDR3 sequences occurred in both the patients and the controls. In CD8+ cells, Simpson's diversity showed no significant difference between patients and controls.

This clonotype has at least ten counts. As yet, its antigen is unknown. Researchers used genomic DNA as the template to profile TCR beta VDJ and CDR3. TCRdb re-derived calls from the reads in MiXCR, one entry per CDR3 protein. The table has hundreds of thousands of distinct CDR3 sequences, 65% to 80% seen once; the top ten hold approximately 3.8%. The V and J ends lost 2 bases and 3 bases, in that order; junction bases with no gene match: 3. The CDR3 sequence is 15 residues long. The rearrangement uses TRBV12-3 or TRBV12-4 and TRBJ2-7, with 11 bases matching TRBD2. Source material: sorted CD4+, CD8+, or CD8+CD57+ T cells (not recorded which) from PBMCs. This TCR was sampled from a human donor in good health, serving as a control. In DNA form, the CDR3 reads TGTGCCAGCAGTTTACGACTAGCGGGGAGCTACGAGCAGTACTTC. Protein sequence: CASSLRLAGSYEQYF.